The 13 T cell receptor beta chains below come from one sample, sequenced in a study of shared clonotypes between healthy human individuals. The assay was immunoSEQ multiplex PCR, and TCRdb's table has in-frame clones only and misses some. The table shows roughly 2,300,000 clones, with roughly 90% occurring only once. The material sequenced was naive CD4+ T cells from PBMCs. Subset denoted: CD45RA+ positively selected. These receptors were collected from a young man in good health. Some clones in this sample may be carry-over from other donors' samples.

The chain uses TRBV30 and TRBJ2-1; possible D gene TRBD2, 6 bases. Germline V gene sequence: CDR1 GTSNPN, CDR2 SVGIG (reference sequence). The CDR3 runs to 14 residues. V was clipped by 0 bases and J by 3 bases, with 9 bases between them. The CDR3, as DNA: TGTGCCTGGAGTGTCGGGGGTCACTACAATGAGCAGTTCTTC. Its translation is CAWSVGGHYNEQFF. The full variable domain, with the rest looked up from reference TRBV30 and TRBJ2-1, is SQTIHQWPATLVQPVGSPLSLECTVEGTSNPNLYWYRQAAGRGLQLLFYSVGIGQISSEVPQNLSASRPQDRQFILSSKKLLLSDSGFYLCAWSVGGHYNEQFFGPGTRLTVL.

The rearrangement links TRBV28 to TRBJ2-7, with a weak D call TRBD2 (6 bases). Germline CDR1 MDHEN, CDR2 SYDVKM. V was pared by 8 bases and J by 5 bases, with 19 bases between. The CDR3 spans 14 residues. This CDR3 is CASQQRETGHEQYF. In DNA form, the CDR3 reads TGTGCCAGCCAACAACGGGAGACGGGCCACGAGCAGTACTTC.

The chain is built from TRBV11-1 and TRBJ2-2; D call uncertain. This CDR3 contains 11 residues. Trimming removed 4 bases at V and 7 bases at J, with 4 bases between. CDR1 and CDR2 from the germline V gene are SGHAT and FQDESV (reference sequence). The CDR3 region is CASSSRGELFF. CDR3 coding DNA: TGTGCCAGCAGCTCCCGCGGGGAGCTGTTTTTT.

The genes are TRBV5-4 and TRBJ2-2; a possible D gene is TRBD1 (5 bases). Germline V gene data show CDR1 as SGHNT and CDR2 as YYREEE (reference sequence). The CDR3 spans 14 residues. Trimming took off 5 bases at V and 6 bases at J, with 14 bases between the two ends. The CDR3 loop is CASRAQGKPGELFF. CDR3 DNA: TGTGCCAGCAGGGCGCAGGGAAAACCCGGGGAGCTGTTTTTT.

V is TRBV7-8 and J is TRBJ2-7; 14 bases align to TRBD2. The CDR3 has 17 amino acids. V lost 5 bases to trimming and J lost 6 bases; unmatched junction nucleotides: 12. CDR1 and CDR2 (germline): SGHVS, FQNEAQ. CDR3 region: CASSPVGTSGSGGEQYF. The CDR3 nucleotides are TGTGCCAGCAGCCCGGTGGGGACTAGCGGGAGCGGGGGCGAGCAGTACTTC.

DNA for the CDR3: TGTGCCAGCAGCCTTCGGTCCGGGGGCTACGAGCAGTACTTC. It translates to CASSLRSGGYEQYF. The rearrangement joins TRBV9 to TRBJ2-7, with TRBD2 as a possible D gene (6 bases). Between the trimmed V and J ends, which lost 4 bases and 3 bases, there was a span of 14 bases. Germline V gene data show CDR1 as SGDLS and CDR2 as YYNGEE. The length of the CDR3 is 14 residues.

The V and J genes are TRBV9 and TRBJ1-2, with TRBD1 as a possible D gene (5 bases). The CDR3 is made up of 15 amino acids. V shed 0 bases and J shed 5 bases, with 14 bases lying between them. CDR1 is SGDLS, CDR2 YYNGEE, per germline. The CDR3 protein is CASSVEAGLTYGYTF. For the CDR3, the DNA is TGTGCCAGCAGCGTAGAAGCAGGGCTTACGTATGGCTACACCTTC.

This sequence joins TRBV19 and TRBJ2-2; D is ambiguous. The V end lost 3 bases, the J end lost 8 bases, and 22 bases lay between the germline ends. CDR3 size: 17 residues. Germline assignment: CDR1 LNHDA and CDR2 SQIVND (reference sequence). CDR3 nucleotides: TGTGCCAGTAGTATTAGACGGCCCACGAATCCGGCTGGGGAGCTGTTTTTT. It codes for CASSIRRPTNPAGELFF.

The chain has TRBV20-1 and TRBJ2-7, with a possible D match to TRBD1 (5 bases). This CDR3 contains 11 residues. The germline V and J ends were trimmed by 6 bases and 4 bases, with 10 bases remaining between them. Germline V lookup: CDR1 DFQATT, CDR2 SNEGSKA (reference sequence). CDR3 in DNA: TGCAGTGCCCCGGACACATACGAGCAGTACTTC. Translated: CSAPDTYEQYF.

In this sample, this clone turned up once. The chain has TRBV6-6 and TRBJ2-3; D call uncertain. Trimming took off 3 bases at V and 2 bases at J, with 9 bases between the two ends. CDR3 length equals 14 residues. Germline assignment: CDR1 MNHNY and CDR2 SVGAGI (reference sequence). CDR3 protein: CASSYSSNTDTQYF. CDR3 bases: TGTGCCAGCAGTTATAGCAGCAACACAGATACGCAGTATTTT.

The chain employs TRBV4-3 and TRBJ1-5; weak D call: TRBD1 (5 bases). V lost 4 bases, J lost 3 bases, and 13 bases lay in between. The CDR3 totals 15 residues. CDR1 and CDR2 from the germline V gene are LGHNA and YSLEER. The CDR3 coding sequence is TGCGCCAGCAGCCGACAATGGGGCCCCAATCAGCCCCAGCATTTT. Translating it yields CASSRQWGPNQPQHF.

The chain combines TRBV28 with TRBJ2-6; either TRBD1 or TRBD2 may supply D (5 bases each). The V end lost 3 bases, the J end lost 0 bases, and 15 bases lay between the germline ends. CDR3 length: 18 residues. Germline assignment: CDR1 MDHEN and CDR2 SYDVKM. The CDR3 loop reads CASSFPPGRVSGANVLTF. CDR3 sequence (DNA): TGTGCCAGCAGTTTTCCGCCGGGGCGGGTCTCTGGGGCCAACGTCCTGACTTTC.

The genes are TRBV11-2 and TRBJ2-3; TRBD2 might be the D (6 bases). V lost 1 base to trimming and J lost 10 bases, with 18 bases between them. There are 15 residues in the CDR3. Germline V gene sequence: CDR1 SGHAT, CDR2 FQNNGV. CDR3 sequence reads: CASSLAPGSGTAQYF. The CDR3 region has the DNA TGTGCCAGCAGCTTAGCCCCGGGTAGCGGTACGGCGCAGTATTTT.